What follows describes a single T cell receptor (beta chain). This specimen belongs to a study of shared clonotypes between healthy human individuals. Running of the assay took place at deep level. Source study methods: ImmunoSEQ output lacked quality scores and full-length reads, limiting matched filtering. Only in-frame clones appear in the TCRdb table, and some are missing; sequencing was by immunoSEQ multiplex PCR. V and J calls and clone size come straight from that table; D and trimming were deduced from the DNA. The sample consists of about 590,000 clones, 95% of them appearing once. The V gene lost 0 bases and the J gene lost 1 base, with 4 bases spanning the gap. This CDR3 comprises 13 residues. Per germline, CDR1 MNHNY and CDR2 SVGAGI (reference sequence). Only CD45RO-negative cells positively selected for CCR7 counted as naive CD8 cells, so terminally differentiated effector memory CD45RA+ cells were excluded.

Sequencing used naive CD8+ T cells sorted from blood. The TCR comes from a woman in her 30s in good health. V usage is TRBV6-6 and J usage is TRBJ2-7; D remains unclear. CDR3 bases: TGTGCCAGCAGTTACTCGGCTTCCTACGAGCAGTACTTC. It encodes CASSYSASYEQYF.